This entry is about one TCR beta chain. Its antigen is not known. These data belong to a study of PD-1 blockade in classical Hodgkin lymphoma. After autologous stem cell transplantation all patients relapsed, and prior brentuximab vedotin exposure differed between cohorts. The CDR3 has 13 residues. V trimming: 5 bases; J trimming: 4 bases; junction bases outside the gene matches: 2. Germline V gives CDR1 KGHSH, CDR2 LQKENI. Generated by immunoSEQ multiplex PCR, the TCRdb table keeps only in-frame clones and is missing some. The table has 90,000 to 100,000 clones, 80% to 95% seen once; the top ten hold roughly 3%. Study-wide results and caveats: In newly diagnosed patients, baseline TCR diversity was reportedly below that of healthy donors.

The sequence was obtained from a human donor with classical Hodgkin lymphoma. Specimen: peripheral blood mononuclear cells (PBMCs), collected at baseline. J is TRBJ1-5 and V is TRBV18; 7 nucleotides align to TRBD1. The CDR3 region has the DNA TGTGCCAGCTCAGAGACAGGGAATCAGCCCCAGCATTTT. This translates into CASSETGNQPQHF.